The TCR beta chain under discussion was sequenced for a study of PD-L1 blockade in urothelial cancer. On the study more broadly: The median number of T cells present in blood samples was about 130,000.

Spiking of synthetic TCR analog templates was performed in each PCR. Libraries were prepared by immunoSEQ multiplex PCR; TCRdb keeps only in-frame clonotypes and omits some of them. The profile shows some 100,000 clones, roughly nine tenths of them singletons. Overall study findings and caveats: Where pretreatment blood TCR clonality fell below the median, better survival was predicted.

The CDR3 covers 15 residues. Germline V gene lookup returns CDR1 MGHDK and CDR2 SYGVNS. Deletions cut 3 bases from V and 3 bases from J, with 13 bases between. This clone is a singleton in its sample. Its cognate antigen is unknown. This receptor was obtained from a woman over 75 with urothelial cancer. The rearrangement uses TRBV25-1 and TRBJ2-3, with D tentatively TRBD2 (5 bases). Here the sequenced sample was PBMCs, taken around atezolizumab (anti-PD-L1) treatment. Written as DNA, the CDR3 is TGTGCCAGCAGTGATACCGGACTGCATACAGATACGCAGTATTTT. It codes for CASSDTGLHTDTQYF.